One sample yielded the 25 T cell receptor beta chains listed below, sequenced in a study of human T cells and chemical hapten exposure. TCRdb used MiXCR to reprocess the RACE reads, holding one entry per CDR3 protein. In the table there are around 120,000 distinct CDR3 sequences, approximately 13% of which are singletons. Time point: pre-sensitization, week 0. Documented treatment: therapeutic diphenylcyclopropenone sensitization with weekly scalp DPC. Sequenced material: whole blood, taken in connection with sensitization to the hapten diphenylcyclopropenone (DPC). These receptors all come from a woman aged 18 to 35 with alopecia areata. Some clones in this sample may be carry-over from other donors' samples.

This clonotype has more than one count but fewer than ten. V gene TRBV27 combines with J gene TRBJ2-1; D is unresolved. V lost 5 bases, J lost 7 bases, and 12 bases lay in between. The CDR3 extends over 13 amino acids. CDR1 is MNHEY and CDR2 is SMNVEV in the germline V gene (reference sequence). The CDR3 region has the DNA TGTGCCAGCAGTCAGACACGCTCAAATGAGCAGTTCTTC. Residues: CASSQTRSNEQFF.

The V gene is TRBV6-2 or TRBV6-3, the J gene TRBJ2-2; D is unclear. Trimming shortened V by 7 bases and J by 7 bases, and 19 bases separated the two germline ends. The CDR3 consists of 15 residues. Germline values: CDR1 MNHEY, CDR2 SVGEGT. The CDR3 DNA sequence: TGTGCCAGCACCCCAACAACCCCTACAATCGGGGAGCTGTTTTTT. Residues: CASTPTTPTIGELFF.

This clonotype was counted once. The rearrangement joins TRBV7-2 to TRBJ1-2; D is uncertain. This CDR3 spans 14 amino acids. V was shortened by 1 base and J by 2 bases, with 8 bases between the two germline ends. The germline CDR1 and CDR2 sequences are SGHTA and FQGNSA. CDR3 bases: TGTGCCAGCAGCTTAGTGGGAGGGAACTATGGCTACACCTTC. It encodes CASSLVGGNYGYTF.

This clonotype was seen repeatedly, ten times or more. The rearrangement joins TRBV24-1 to TRBJ2-7; D is perhaps TRBD1 or TRBD2 (7 bases each). The CDR3 extends over 13 amino acids. The germline V and J ends were trimmed by 9 bases and 4 bases, with 15 bases remaining between them. Germline V gene data show CDR1 as KGHDR and CDR2 as SFDVKD. The CDR3: CATQRDSQYEQYF. CDR3 in DNA: TGTGCCACCCAGCGGGACAGCCAGTACGAGCAGTACTTC.

This clonotype was observed many times. The chain employs TRBV7-2 and TRBJ2-1; 12 bases map to TRBD2. CDR1 is SGHTA and CDR2 is FQGNSA in the germline V gene. This CDR3 region has 15 residues. V shed 5 bases, J shed 6 bases, and the junction held 5 bases outside the gene matches. CDR3 DNA: TGTGCCAGCAGCCAGGGACTAGCGGGCGGCAATGAGCAGTTCTTC. Translated: CASSQGLAGGNEQFF.

This rearrangement joins TRBV30 to TRBJ1-2; D remains ambiguous. V was shortened by 1 base and J by 6 bases, with 15 bases between the two germline ends. CDR1 is GTSNPN and CDR2 is SVGIG in the germline V gene (reference sequence). The CDR3 totals 14 residues. CDR3: CAWSGHGRPHGYTF. The CDR3 bases are TGTGCCTGGAGTGGACACGGAAGGCCCCATGGCTACACCTTC.

V and J are TRBV6-1 and TRBJ1-5; 7 bases match TRBD1. CDR1 and CDR2 (germline): MNHNS, SASEGT. This CDR3 contains 14 residues. After removal of 2 bases from V and 7 bases from J, the junction contained 5 bases not matched to a gene. The CDR3 DNA follows: TGTGCCAGCAGTGAAACAGGGGTCTGGCAGCCCCAGCATTTT. It translates to CASSETGVWQPQHF.

In this sample, this clonotype turned up a few times. The chain recombines TRBV23-1 with TRBJ2-3, with TRBD2 matching over 11 bases. TRBV23-1 is an ORF for which the function is uncertain. The CDR3 is 20 residues long. The V segment lost 2 bases and the J segment 0 bases; nucleotides outside the gene matches: 13. In DNA, the CDR3 is TGCGCCAGCAGTCAACCAAGTACTAGCGGGGGAATGAAAAGCACAGATACGCAGTATTTT. Protein: CASSQPSTSGGMKSTDTQYF.

In its sample, this clonotype was seen a few times. The chain has TRBV29-1 and TRBJ2-7; weak D call: TRBD1 (6 bases). The CDR3 extends over 15 amino acids. V gave up 8 bases and J gave up 0 bases, with 20 bases separating them. Germline lookup yields CDR1 SQVTM and CDR2 ANQGSEA. The CDR3, as DNA: TGCAGCCCAGAGGTCGACAGGACCCTCTCCTACGAGCAGTACTTC. It specifies CSPEVDRTLSYEQYF.

The table lists this clonotype with a few counts. The V and J genes are TRBV29-1 and TRBJ1-4; unclear D gene. Germline V gene sequence: CDR1 SQVTM, CDR2 ANQGSEA. The CDR3 is 12 residues long. V shed 4 bases and J shed 3 bases, with 6 bases lying between them. CDR3: CSVGPSNEKLFF. The CDR3 DNA is TGCAGCGTTGGACCATCTAATGAAAAACTGTTTTTT.

This chain connects TRBV12-3 or TRBV12-4 to TRBJ1-6; D is unclear. V gave up 1 base and J gave up 9 bases, with 10 bases separating them. This CDR3 has 14 amino acids. The CDR3 region is CASSLGRGGSPLHF. The CDR3 DNA sequence: TGTGCCAGCAGTTTAGGACGGGGAGGTTCACCCCTCCACTTT.

Ten or more counts support this clonotype. The chain combines TRBV10-3 with TRBJ2-3, with 10 bases identical to TRBD1. J was trimmed by 6 bases and V by 2 bases; bases with no gene match: 8. The CDR3 spans 16 residues. The germline V gene encodes CDR1 ENHRY and CDR2 SYGVKD. The CDR3 nucleotides read TGTGCCATCAGTGAGAGGGGGACAGGGGCTTTGGATACGCAGTATTTT. Protein product: CAISERGTGALDTQYF.

V usage is TRBV29-1 and J usage is TRBJ2-7; tentative D call: TRBD1 (5 bases). The CDR3 has 11 amino acids. V was clipped by 2 bases and J by 12 bases, with 14 bases between them. The V gene's germline CDR1 is SQVTM and CDR2 ANQGSEA. The CDR3 reads CSVERQGSRYF. CDR3 DNA sequence: TGCAGCGTTGAACGGCAGGGATCACGGTACTTC.

This clonotype was recorded a few times. The V gene is TRBV20-1, the J gene TRBJ1-2; D not certain. The germline gives CDR1 DFQATT, CDR2 SNEGSKA (reference sequence). The CDR3 consists of 11 residues. V was cut by 0 bases and J by 4 bases, with 3 bases left in between. This CDR3 is CSARDGYGYTF. CDR3 bases: TGCAGTGCTAGAGATGGCTATGGCTACACCTTC.

The V gene is TRBV19, the J gene TRBJ1-5; the match to TRBD1 covers 7 bases. The CDR3 consists of 13 residues. The V segment lost 6 bases and the J segment 6 bases; nucleotides outside the gene matches: 5. In germline, CDR1 is LNHDA, CDR2 SQIVND (reference sequence). CDR3 coding DNA: TGTGCCAGTAGGGACACAGGGGTTCAGCCCCAGCATTTT. Protein sequence: CASRDTGVQPQHF. The variable domain in full, with the rest retrieved from reference TRBV19 and TRBJ1-5, is DGGITQSPKYLFRKEGQNVTLSCEQNLNHDAMYWYRQDPGQGLRLIYYSQIVNDFQKGDIAEGYSVSREKKESFPLTVTSAQKNPTAFYLCASRDTGVQPQHFGDGTRLSIL.

This clonotype was seen ten or more times. This chain uses TRBV9 with TRBJ2-3, with D perhaps assigned TRBD1 or TRBD2 (5 bases each). Germline CDR1 SGDLS, CDR2 YYNGEE. V lost 4 bases, J lost 2 bases, and 11 bases lay in between. The CDR3 consists of 14 residues. CDR3 coding DNA: TGTGCCAGCAGCCCTGCAGGGACCACAGATACGCAGTATTTT. It codes for CASSPAGTTDTQYF. The entire variable domain, with the rest obtained from reference TRBV9 and TRBJ2-3, is as follows: DSGVTQTPKHLITATGQRVTLRCSPRSGDLSVYWYQQSLDQGLQFLIQYYNGEERAKGNILERFSAQQFPDLHSELNLSSLELGDSALYFCASSPAGTTDTQYFGPGTRLTVL.

The table lists this clonotype with a few counts. V is TRBV6-5 and J is TRBJ2-5, with D possibly matching TRBD1 (5 bases). V gave up 4 bases and J gave up 2 bases, with 8 bases separating them. Germline-derived CDR1 and CDR2 are MNHEY and SVGAGI. The CDR3 contains 13 residues. DNA of the CDR3: TGTGCCAGCAGTTCTGGGGCACAAGAGACCCAGTACTTC. Protein product: CASSSGAQETQYF.

The sample holds many counts of this clonotype. The chain employs TRBV27 and TRBJ1-5, with 10 bases fitting TRBD1. J gave up 7 bases and V 1 base, and 7 bases lay outside the gene matches. The CDR3 runs 16 residues. Germline CDR1 reads MNHEY; CDR2 reads SMNVEV (reference sequence). The CDR3 region is CASSLLGTGEGQPQHF. The CDR3 nucleotides read TGTGCCAGCAGTTTATTGGGGACAGGGGAAGGGCAGCCCCAGCATTTT.

In this sample, this clonotype turned up a few times. The rearrangement joins TRBV20-1 to TRBJ1-6; a possible D gene is TRBD1 (5 bases). Germline V gene lookup returns CDR1 DFQATT and CDR2 SNEGSKA (reference sequence). The CDR3 spans 13 residues. Between the trimmed V and J ends, which lost 3 bases and 7 bases, there was a span of 10 bases. Here the CDR3 reads CSASPGSNSPLHF. The CDR3, as DNA: TGCAGTGCTAGCCCAGGGTCAAATTCACCCCTCCACTTT.

This chain joins TRBV2 and TRBJ1-1, with D possibly being TRBD1 (5 bases). The ends were cut back, 4 bases at V and 2 bases at J, with 14 bases in the middle. The CDR3 length is 15 residues. The germline V gene has CDR1 SNHLY and CDR2 FYNNEI. This CDR3 is CASSANGARNTEAFF. The DNA of the CDR3 is TGTGCCAGCAGTGCAAACGGGGCCCGAAACACTGAAGCTTTCTTT. Full variable domain (missing parts from reference TRBV2 and TRBJ1-1): EPEVTQTPSHQVTQMGQEVILRCVPISNHLYFYWYRQILGQKVEFLVSFYNNEISEKSEIFDDQFSVERPDGSNFTLKIRSTKLEDSAMYFCASSANGARNTEAFFGQGTRLTVV.

In its sample, this clonotype was seen many times. The genes are TRBV7-9 and TRBJ2-2; TRBD1 matches 11 bases. The CDR3 runs to 16 residues. V trimming: 4 bases; J trimming: 0 bases; junction bases outside the gene matches: 1. Germline CDR1 is SEHNR and CDR2 is FQNEAQ (reference sequence). CDR3 protein: CASSSDRGPNTGELFF. CDR3 DNA: TGTGCCAGCAGCTCGGACAGGGGGCCGAACACCGGGGAGCTGTTTTTT.

The rearrangement uses TRBV25-1 and TRBJ2-7; D is possibly TRBD1 (6 bases). Trimming took 3 bases from V and 2 from J, leaving 14 bases between them. Germline V gives CDR1 MGHDK, CDR2 SYGVNS. The CDR3 loop spans 15 amino acids. CDR3 DNA sequence: TGTGCCAGCAGTGACTCCGGGACATACACCTACGAGCAGTACTTC. Residues: CASSDSGTYTYEQYF.

This clonotype was observed a handful of times. The rearrangement uses TRBV6-2 or TRBV6-3 and TRBJ2-7; D perhaps matches TRBD2 (6 bases). The CDR3 has 14 residues. V lost 11 bases and J lost 4, with 21 bases in between. CDR1 and CDR2 from the germline V gene are MNHEY and SVGEGT. The CDR3 protein is CAARAGTNYYEQYF. The CDR3 DNA is TGTGCCGCTCGGGCGGGAACGAACTATTACGAGCAGTACTTC.

This clonotype has a count of ten or more. The chain links TRBV12-3 or TRBV12-4 to TRBJ2-7, with D unclear. V dropped 0 bases and J dropped 3 bases, with 6 bases sitting between them. This CDR3 has 13 amino acids. The CDR3 region is CASSLAPGYEQYF. The CDR3 DNA reads TGTGCCAGCAGTTTAGCGCCTGGCTACGAGCAGTACTTC.

This clonotype was seen more than once but under ten times. This sequence joins TRBV4-2 and TRBJ1-4; perhaps TRBD1 as D (6 bases). V gave up 2 bases and J gave up 8 bases, with 12 bases separating them. This CDR3 region has 14 residues. Germline lookup yields CDR1 LGHNA and CDR2 YNFKEQ. For the CDR3, the DNA is TGTGCCAGCAGCCAATCGGGACAAGAGGAAAAACTGTTTTTT. Amino acids: CASSQSGQEEKLFF.